Below are 3 T cell receptor beta chains sequenced from a single sample in a study of neurological immune-mediated disorders. From the 5' RACE reads, TCRdb called clonotypes with MiXCR, one entry per CDR3 protein. This sample has roughly 67,000 distinct CDR3 sequences, with around 4% found just once. Sequencing was performed on PBMCs. All receptors derive from a man in his fifties with multiple sclerosis.

In its sample, this clonotype was seen many times. The J gene is TRBJ1-1, the V gene TRBV3-1, with D possibly being TRBD1 (5 bases). The V gene's germline CDR1 is LGHDT and CDR2 YNNKEL (reference sequence). The V end was cut by 3 bases, the J end by 1 base, with 9 bases between. The CDR3 extends over 14 amino acids. CDR3 coding DNA: TGTGCCAGCAGCCAGGGCGGACAGAACACTGAAGCTTTCTTT. It is translated as CASSQGGQNTEAFF.

This clonotype was counted ten times or more. The V call is TRBV5-1, the J call TRBJ2-1, with D possibly matching TRBD1 (5 bases). Germline assignment: CDR1 SGHRS and CDR2 YFSETQ. This CDR3 has 15 amino acids. V shed 1 base and J shed 5 bases, with 13 bases lying between them. The CDR3: CASSLKEAGHNEQFF. The DNA of the CDR3 is TGCGCCAGCAGCTTGAAAGAGGCAGGGCACAATGAGCAGTTCTTC.

A word on this clonotype: This could be a read error, since a much larger clone is one nucleotide away. The V gene is TRBV12-3 or TRBV12-4, the J gene TRBJ2-3; D may be TRBD1 (5 bases). The CDR3 sequence is 14 residues long. The V and J ends lost 3 bases and 4 bases respectively, with 11 bases between them. CDR3 coding DNA: TGTGCCAGCAGTTTGGGCAGGGTGGCAGATACGCAGTATTTT. This translates into CASSLGRVADTQYF.